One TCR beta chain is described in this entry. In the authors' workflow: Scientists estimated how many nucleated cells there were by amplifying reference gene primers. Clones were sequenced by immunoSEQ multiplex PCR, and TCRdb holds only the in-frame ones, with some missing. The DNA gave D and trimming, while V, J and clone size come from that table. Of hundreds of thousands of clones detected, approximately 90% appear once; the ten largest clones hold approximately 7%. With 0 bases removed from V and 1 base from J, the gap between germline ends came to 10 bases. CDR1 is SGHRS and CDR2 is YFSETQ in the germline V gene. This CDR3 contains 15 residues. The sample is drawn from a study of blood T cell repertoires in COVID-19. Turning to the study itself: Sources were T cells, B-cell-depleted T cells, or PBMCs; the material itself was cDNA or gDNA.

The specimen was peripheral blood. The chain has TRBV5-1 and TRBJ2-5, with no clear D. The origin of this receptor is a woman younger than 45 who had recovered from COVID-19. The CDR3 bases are TGCGCCAGCAGCTTGGCATATCTGAGCCAAGAGACCCAGTACTTC. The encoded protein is CASSLAYLSQETQYF.